One and the same sample provided the 20 T cell receptor beta chains below, sequenced in a study of shared clonotypes between healthy human individuals. Naive CD8 isolation took CD45RO-negative cells positively selected for CCR7 and excluded terminally differentiated effector memory CD45RA+ cells. TCRdb keeps only in-frame clones here, not all; method: immunoSEQ multiplex PCR. Seen here are about 1.9 million clones, 85% to 95% observed once, and the top ten hold around 1.7%. The specimen was naive CD8+ T cells from PBMCs. These receptors were collected from a man between 18 and 29 years old in good health. Some clones in this sample may be carry-over from other donors' samples.

This rearrangement joins TRBV28 to TRBJ1-5, with D uncertain. Germline lookup yields CDR1 MDHEN and CDR2 SYDVKM. CDR3 length equals 13 residues. V lost 5 bases and J lost 4, with 9 bases in between. The CDR3 DNA reads TGTGCCAGCAGTCTGCATCGGAATCAGCCCCAGCATTTT. Translating it yields CASSLHRNQPQHF.

The chain carries TRBV7-8 and TRBJ1-3, with TRBD1 identical over 8 bases. The germline V gene has CDR1 SGHVS and CDR2 FQNEAQ. The CDR3 extends over 19 amino acids. V was pared by 5 bases and J by 3 bases, with 18 bases of the junction left unmatched. CDR3 sequence (DNA): TGTGCCAGCAGCCATCCCGGGACAGGCCCAGCGGAGGGTGGAAACACCATATATTTT. Amino acids: CASSHPGTGPAEGGNTIYF. The entire variable domain, with the rest obtained from reference TRBV7-8 and TRBJ1-3, is as follows: GAGVSQSPRYKVAKRGQDVALRCDPISGHVSLFWYQQALGQGPEFLTYFQNEAQLDKSGLPSDRFFAERPEGSVSTLKIQRTQQEDSAVYLCASSHPGTGPAEGGNTIYFGEGSWLTVV.

On this clone itself: In the same sample, other DNA sequences code for this CDR3. The gene calls are TRBV5-1 and TRBJ2-5; D remains ambiguous. TRBJ2-7 explains the end of the DNA better; the J call may be wrong. CDR1 is SGHRS and CDR2 is YFSETQ in the germline V gene. The CDR3 length is 12 residues. This chain's CDR3 is CASSLSSYEQYF. CDR3 nucleotides: TGCGCCAGCAGCTTGTCTAGCTACGAGCAGTACTTC.

To note about this clone: Additional DNA sequences in this sample encode the identical CDR3. The V call is TRBV28, the J call TRBJ1-3; D remains unclear. V shed 3 bases and J shed 0 bases, with 9 bases lying between them. The CDR3 is 15 residues long. Germline loops: CDR1 MDHEN, CDR2 SYDVKM. CDR3 nucleotides: TGTGCCAGCAGTTTTGGTCGGAGCTCTGGAAACACCATATATTTT. This gives the protein CASSFGRSSGNTIYF.

This chain uses TRBV2 with TRBJ2-7; possibly TRBD2 for D (6 bases). Trimming stripped 3 bases from V and 5 bases from J, with 14 bases between. The CDR3 is 14 amino acids. Germline assignment: CDR1 SNHLY and CDR2 FYNNEI. The CDR3 DNA sequence: TGTGCCAGCAGTGAGAAGCGGGCGAGCCACGAGCAGTACTTC. It encodes CASSEKRASHEQYF.

The chain couples TRBV2 to TRBJ1-5; 10 nucleotides align to TRBD1. Looked up from germline, CDR1 is SNHLY and CDR2 is FYNNEI. The CDR3 has 15 amino acids. J was trimmed by 5 bases and V by 7 bases; bases with no gene match: 8. The CDR3 loop is CASTGDRGGDQPQHF. CDR3 bases: TGTGCCAGCACCGGGGACAGGGGAGGGGATCAGCCCCAGCATTTT.

Comments on this clone: The same CDR3 also results from other DNA sequences found in this sample. The V gene is TRBV7-9, the J gene TRBJ1-1; 7 bases are shared with TRBD1. V was clipped by 3 bases and J by 0 bases; unmatched bases: 10. The CDR3 is 17 amino acids. CDR1 and CDR2 (germline): SEHNR, FQNEAQ (reference sequence). As DNA, the CDR3 is TGTGCCAGCAGCTTGGAAAGATCAGGGGGTATGAACACTGAAGCTTTCTTT. It yields the protein CASSLERSGGMNTEAFF.

V usage is TRBV19 and J usage is TRBJ1-1; tentatively, D is TRBD1 (5 bases). V gave up 2 bases and J gave up 3 bases, with 19 bases separating them. The V gene's germline CDR1 is LNHDA and CDR2 SQIVND (reference sequence). This CDR3 region has 17 residues. The CDR3 sequence is CASSILYGRGIDTEAFF. The CDR3 nucleotides read TGTGCCAGTAGTATACTTTACGGACGGGGGATTGACACTGAAGCTTTCTTT.

Only a few counts were recorded for this clone. The V and J genes are TRBV4-1 and TRBJ2-7; 8 positions agree with TRBD2. The CDR3 runs to 14 residues. After removal of 5 bases from V and 3 bases from J, the junction contained 6 bases not matched to a gene. Germline loops: CDR1 MGHRA, CDR2 YSYEKL. Here the CDR3 DNA reads TGCGCCAGCAGCGCTGGACTAGCCGACTACGAGCAGTACTTC. It is translated as CASSAGLADYEQYF.

This chain links TRBV18 with TRBJ2-2, with a possible D match to TRBD2 (5 bases). Germline CDR1 is KGHSH and CDR2 is LQKENI. V was cut by 0 bases and J by 5 bases, with 13 bases left in between. There are 16 residues in the CDR3. The CDR3 loop reads CASSPPRGRGTGELFF. The CDR3, as DNA: TGTGCCAGCTCACCACCCCGGGGTCGCGGGACCGGGGAGCTGTTTTTT.

This chain joins TRBV6-5 and TRBJ2-7; 10 nucleotides match TRBD1. Looked up from germline, CDR1 is MNHEY and CDR2 is SVGAGI. There are 14 residues in the CDR3. The CDR3 DNA sequence: TGTGCGACCCAACCGGGACAGGGGTCCTACGAGCAGTACTTC. It specifies CATQPGQGSYEQYF.

This chain connects TRBV5-8 to TRBJ1-1, with D perhaps TRBD1 (5 bases). V lost 10 bases and J lost 7, with 11 bases in between. In germline, CDR1 is SGHTS, CDR2 YDEGEE. This CDR3 comprises 10 residues. The CDR3 is CAEGPFEAFF. DNA for the CDR3: TGTGCCGAGGGACCGTTTGAAGCTTTCTTT.

The chain couples TRBV5-1 to TRBJ2-5; 11 nucleotides match TRBD2. This CDR3 contains 14 residues. The ends lost 8 bases at V and 0 bases at J; junction bases unmatched: 3. Germline V CDR1 and CDR2: SGHRS, YFSETQ. The CDR3 loop reads CAREGLADQETQYF. CDR3 nucleotides: TGCGCCAGGGAGGGACTAGCGGACCAAGAGACCCAGTACTTC.

The genes are TRBV7-2 and TRBJ2-2; weak D call: TRBD2 (6 bases). Trimming removed 5 bases at V and 6 bases at J, with 25 bases between. The CDR3 has 18 amino acids. The germline V gene has CDR1 SGHTA and CDR2 FQGNSA. The CDR3 here is CASSRRERATLLAGELFF. CDR3 nucleotides: TGTGCCAGCAGCCGACGGGAGCGGGCGACCCTTCTGGCCGGGGAGCTGTTTTTT.

This sequence joins TRBV7-9 and TRBJ2-7; D is perhaps TRBD2 (5 bases). CDR3 length: 14 amino acids. V was trimmed by 6 bases and J by 3 bases, leaving 15 bases between them. The V gene's germline CDR1 is SEHNR and CDR2 FQNEAQ (reference sequence). The CDR3, as DNA: TGTGCCAGCAGACCCGGACTTCCGGGCTACGAGCAGTACTTC. It yields the protein CASRPGLPGYEQYF.

The chain carries TRBV6-5 and TRBJ2-7; 8 nucleotides match TRBD1. This CDR3 region has 16 residues. The germline V gene has CDR1 MNHEY and CDR2 SVGAGI. V trimming: 2 bases; J trimming: 4 bases; junction bases outside the gene matches: 10. The CDR3 loop is CASSYGPDRELYEQYF. The CDR3 DNA reads TGTGCCAGCAGTTACGGCCCGGACAGGGAACTGTACGAGCAGTACTTC.

This rearrangement joins TRBV29-1 to TRBJ2-7; D is unclear. CDR1 is SQVTM and CDR2 is ANQGSEA in the germline V gene. Trimming removed 3 bases from V and 7 bases from J, with 13 bases in between. The CDR3 extends over 12 amino acids. In nucleotides, the CDR3 is TGCAGCGTTGAGGCCGGCTTGAGGGAGCAGTACTTC. Translating it yields CSVEAGLREQYF.

CDR3 sequence reads: CASSTLGDEQFF. In DNA, the CDR3 is TGTGCCAGCAGCACTTTGGGCGATGAGCAGTTCTTC. The chain carries TRBV14 and TRBJ2-1; D gene ambiguous. The germline V and J ends were trimmed by 5 bases and 8 bases, with 10 bases remaining between them. This CDR3 region has 12 residues. CDR1 is SGHDN, CDR2 FVKESK, per germline.

This chain uses TRBV15 with TRBJ2-1; 9 positions match TRBD1. V lost 4 bases to trimming and J lost 3 bases; unmatched junction nucleotides: 16. CDR1 is LNHNV and CDR2 is YYDKDF in the germline V gene (reference sequence). This CDR3 comprises 19 residues. The DNA for the CDR3 is TGTGCCACCAGCATCGGAACAGGGGGCGAGGGTGCTTTCTACAATGAGCAGTTCTTC. Translated: CATSIGTGGEGAFYNEQFF. Filled out from reference TRBV15 and TRBJ2-1, the complete variable domain reads DAMVIQNPRYQVTQFGKPVTLSCSQTLNHNVMYWYQQKSSQAPKLLFHYYDKDFNNEADTPDNFQSRRPNTSFCFLDIRSPGLGDTAMYLCATSIGTGGEGAFYNEQFFGPGTRLTVL.

The chain recombines TRBV7-2 with TRBJ2-4; 9 positions agree with TRBD2. This CDR3 contains 17 residues. Germline CDR1 and CDR2: SGHTA and FQGNSA. Trimming removed 1 base from V and 0 bases from J; junction bases left unmatched: 4. The DNA for the CDR3 is TGTGCCAGCAGCTTAGTATGGCGGGGGGGAGCCAAAAACATTCAGTACTTC. The encoded protein is CASSLVWRGGAKNIQYF.